This record concerns one T cell receptor beta chain sequence. TCRdb used MiXCR to reprocess the 5' RACE reads, holding one entry per CDR3 protein. The sample carries 45,000 to 60,000 distinct CDR3 sequences, around 24% recorded once. CDR3 length: 12 residues. The germline V gene has CDR1 GTSNPN and CDR2 SVGIG (reference sequence). The V end was cut by 0 bases, the J end by 4 bases, with 6 bases between. The source of this sequence is a female donor with breast cancer. The sample taken for sequencing was tumor-infiltrating naive CD4+ T cells sorted from the breast tumor. Regarding subset: naive CD4+ T cells, CD4+CD45RA+CD25-. The V and J genes are TRBV30 and TRBJ1-2; the D is unclear. In nucleotides, the CDR3 is TGTGCCTGGAGTGTCGGAGGCTATGGCTACACCTTC. It codes for CAWSVGGYGYTF.